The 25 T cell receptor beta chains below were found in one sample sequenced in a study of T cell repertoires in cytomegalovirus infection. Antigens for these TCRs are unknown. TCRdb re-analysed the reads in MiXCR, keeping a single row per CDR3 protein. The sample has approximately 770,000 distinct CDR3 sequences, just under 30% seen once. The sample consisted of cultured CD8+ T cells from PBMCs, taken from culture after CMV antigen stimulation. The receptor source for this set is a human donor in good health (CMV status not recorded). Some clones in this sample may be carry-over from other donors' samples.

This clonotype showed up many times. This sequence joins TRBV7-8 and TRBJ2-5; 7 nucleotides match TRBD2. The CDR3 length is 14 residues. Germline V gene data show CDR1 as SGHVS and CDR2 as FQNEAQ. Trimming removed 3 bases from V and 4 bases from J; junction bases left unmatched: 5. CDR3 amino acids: CASSFWERGETQYF. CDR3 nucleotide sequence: TGTGCCAGCAGCTTTTGGGAGCGGGGAGAGACCCAGTACTTC.

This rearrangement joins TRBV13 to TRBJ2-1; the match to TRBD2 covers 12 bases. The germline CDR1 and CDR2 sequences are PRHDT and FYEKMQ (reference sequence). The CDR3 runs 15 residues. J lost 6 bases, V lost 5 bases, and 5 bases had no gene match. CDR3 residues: CASSTTSGGGNEQFF. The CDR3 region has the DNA TGTGCCAGCAGCACGACTAGCGGGGGAGGCAATGAGCAGTTCTTC.

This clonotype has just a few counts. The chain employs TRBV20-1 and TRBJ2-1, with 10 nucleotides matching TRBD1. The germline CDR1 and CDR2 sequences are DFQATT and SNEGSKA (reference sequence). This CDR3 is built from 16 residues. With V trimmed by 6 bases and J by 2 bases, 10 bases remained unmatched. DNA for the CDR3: TGCAGTGCCGTAAGATCCGGGACAGGGGCCTACAATGAGCAGTTCTTC. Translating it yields CSAVRSGTGAYNEQFF.

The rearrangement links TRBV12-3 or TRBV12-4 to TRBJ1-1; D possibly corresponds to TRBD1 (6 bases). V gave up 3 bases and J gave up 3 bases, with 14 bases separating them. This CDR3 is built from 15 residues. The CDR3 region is CASSFQGKGDTEAFF. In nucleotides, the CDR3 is TGTGCCAGCAGTTTCCAGGGGAAAGGGGACACTGAAGCTTTCTTT.

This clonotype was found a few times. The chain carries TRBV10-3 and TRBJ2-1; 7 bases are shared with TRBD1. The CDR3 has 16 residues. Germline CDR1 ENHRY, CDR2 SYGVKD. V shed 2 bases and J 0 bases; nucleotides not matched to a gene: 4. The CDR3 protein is CAISERGQSSYNEQFF. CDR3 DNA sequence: TGTGCCATCAGTGAGAGGGGGCAGAGCTCCTACAATGAGCAGTTCTTC.

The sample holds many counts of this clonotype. CDR3 region: CASSGGGNQPQHF. The CDR3 region has the DNA TGTGCCAGCAGTGGGGGAGGCAATCAGCCCCAGCATTTT. The V call is TRBV12-3 or TRBV12-4, the J call TRBJ1-5, with a possible D match to TRBD1 (5 bases). CDR3 size: 13 residues. Between the trimmed V and J ends, which lost 5 bases and 2 bases, there was a span of 7 bases.

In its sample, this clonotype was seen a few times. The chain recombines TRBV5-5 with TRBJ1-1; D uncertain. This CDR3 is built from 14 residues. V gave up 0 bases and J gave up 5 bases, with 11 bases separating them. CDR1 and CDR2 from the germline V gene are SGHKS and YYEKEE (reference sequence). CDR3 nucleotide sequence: TGTGCCAGCAGCTTGGCCGTGGCCAGAACTGAAGCTTTCTTT. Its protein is CASSLAVARTEAFF.

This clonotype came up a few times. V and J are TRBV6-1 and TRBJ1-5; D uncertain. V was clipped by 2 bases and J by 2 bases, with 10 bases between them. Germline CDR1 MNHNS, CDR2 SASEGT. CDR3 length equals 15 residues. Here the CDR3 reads CASSEYGSGNQPQHF. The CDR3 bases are TGTGCCAGCAGTGAATACGGGAGTGGCAATCAGCCCCAGCATTTT.

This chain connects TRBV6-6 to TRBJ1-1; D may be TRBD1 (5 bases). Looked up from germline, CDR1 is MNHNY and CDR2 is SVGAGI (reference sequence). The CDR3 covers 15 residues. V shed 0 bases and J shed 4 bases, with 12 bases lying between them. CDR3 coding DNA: TGTGCCAGCAGTTACTCGGAGTGGGGGGGCACTGAAGCTTTCTTT. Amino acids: CASSYSEWGGTEAFF.

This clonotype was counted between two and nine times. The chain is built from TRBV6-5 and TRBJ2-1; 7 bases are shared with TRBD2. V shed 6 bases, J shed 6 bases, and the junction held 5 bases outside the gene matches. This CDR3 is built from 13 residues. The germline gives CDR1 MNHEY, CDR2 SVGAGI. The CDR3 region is CASSLTSRNEQFF. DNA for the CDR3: TGTGCCAGCAGCTTGACTAGCCGCAATGAGCAGTTCTTC.

The CDR3: CASRITGARVKNIQYF. In DNA, the CDR3 is TGTGCCAGCAGAATAACTGGGGCCCGCGTCAAAAACATTCAGTACTTC. V usage is TRBV7-4 and J usage is TRBJ2-4; D possibly corresponds to TRBD1 (5 bases). Germline V gene lookup returns CDR1 SGHVT and CDR2 SQSDAQ. Trimming stripped 6 bases from V and 3 bases from J, with 18 bases between. The CDR3 sequence is 16 residues long.

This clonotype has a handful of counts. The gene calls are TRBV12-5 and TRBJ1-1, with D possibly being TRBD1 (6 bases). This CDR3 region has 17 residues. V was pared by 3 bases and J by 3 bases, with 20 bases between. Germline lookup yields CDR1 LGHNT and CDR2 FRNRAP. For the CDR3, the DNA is TGTGCTAGTGGTTTAGCTAACAGGGCGGGGTTGGACACTGAAGCTTTCTTT. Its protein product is CASGLANRAGLDTEAFF.

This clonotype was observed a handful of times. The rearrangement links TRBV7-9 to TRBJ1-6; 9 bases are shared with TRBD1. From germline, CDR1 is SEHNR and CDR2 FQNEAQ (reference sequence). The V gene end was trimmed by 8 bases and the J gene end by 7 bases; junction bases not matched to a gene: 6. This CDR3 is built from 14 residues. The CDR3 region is CASVPGQGNSPLHF. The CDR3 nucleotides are TGTGCCAGCGTACCGGGACAGGGAAATTCACCCCTCCACTTT.

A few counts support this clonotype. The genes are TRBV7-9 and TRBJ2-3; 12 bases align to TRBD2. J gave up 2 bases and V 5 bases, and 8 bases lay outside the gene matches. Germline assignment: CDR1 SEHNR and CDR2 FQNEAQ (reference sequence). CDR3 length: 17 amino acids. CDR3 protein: CASSQSRLAGATDTQYF. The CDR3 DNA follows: TGTGCCAGCAGCCAGAGCCGACTAGCGGGGGCCACAGATACGCAGTATTTT.

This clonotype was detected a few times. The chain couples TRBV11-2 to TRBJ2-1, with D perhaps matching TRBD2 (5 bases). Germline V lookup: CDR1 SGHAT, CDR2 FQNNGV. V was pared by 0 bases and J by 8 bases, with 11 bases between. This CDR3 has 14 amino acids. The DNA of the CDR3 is TGTGCCAGCAGCTTAGAGGCTAGTAGCGATGAGCAGTTCTTC. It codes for CASSLEASSDEQFF.

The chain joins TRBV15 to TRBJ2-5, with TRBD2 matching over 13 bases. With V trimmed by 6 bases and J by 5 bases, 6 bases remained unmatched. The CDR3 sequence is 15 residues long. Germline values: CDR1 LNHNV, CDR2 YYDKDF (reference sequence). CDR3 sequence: CATRPTSGGLETQYF. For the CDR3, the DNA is TGTGCCACCAGACCGACTAGCGGGGGGTTGGAGACCCAGTACTTC.

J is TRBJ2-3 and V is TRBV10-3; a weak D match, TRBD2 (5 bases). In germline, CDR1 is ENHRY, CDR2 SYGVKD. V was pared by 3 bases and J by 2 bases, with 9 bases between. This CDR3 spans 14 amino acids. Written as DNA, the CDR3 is TGTGCCATCAGTGATCCGGGATCCACAGATACGCAGTATTTT. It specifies CAISDPGSTDTQYF.

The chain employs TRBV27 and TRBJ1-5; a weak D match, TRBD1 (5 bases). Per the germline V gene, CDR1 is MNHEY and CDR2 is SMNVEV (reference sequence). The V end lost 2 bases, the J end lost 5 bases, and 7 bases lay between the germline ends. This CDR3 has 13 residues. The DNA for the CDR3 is TGTGCCAGCAGTTTAGGGGCGGATCAGCCCCAGCATTTT. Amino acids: CASSLGADQPQHF.

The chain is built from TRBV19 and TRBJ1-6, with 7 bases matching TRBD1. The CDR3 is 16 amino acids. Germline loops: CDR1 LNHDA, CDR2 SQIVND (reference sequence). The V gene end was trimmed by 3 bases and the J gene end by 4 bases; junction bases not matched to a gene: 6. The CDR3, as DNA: TGTGCCAGTAGTATTTCGGCAGGGGGATATAATTCACCCCTCCACTTT. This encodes CASSISAGGYNSPLHF. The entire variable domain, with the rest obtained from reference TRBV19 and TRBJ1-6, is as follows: DGGITQSPKYLFRKEGQNVTLSCEQNLNHDAMYWYRQDPGQGLRLIYYSQIVNDFQKGDIAEGYSVSREKKESFPLTVTSAQKNPTAFYLCASSISAGGYNSPLHFGNGTRLTVT.

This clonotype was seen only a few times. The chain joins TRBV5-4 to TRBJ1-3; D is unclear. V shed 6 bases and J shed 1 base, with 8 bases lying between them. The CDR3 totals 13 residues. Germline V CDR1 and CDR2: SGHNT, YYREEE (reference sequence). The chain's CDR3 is CASIGDSGNTIYF. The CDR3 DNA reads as TGTGCCAGCATCGGGGATTCTGGAAACACCATATATTTT.

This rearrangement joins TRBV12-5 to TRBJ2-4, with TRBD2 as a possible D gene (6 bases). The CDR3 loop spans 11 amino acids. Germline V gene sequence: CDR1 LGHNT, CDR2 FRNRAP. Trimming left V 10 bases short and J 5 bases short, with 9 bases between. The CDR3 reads CAISGQNIQYF. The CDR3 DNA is TGTGCTATAAGCGGGCAAAACATTCAGTACTTC.

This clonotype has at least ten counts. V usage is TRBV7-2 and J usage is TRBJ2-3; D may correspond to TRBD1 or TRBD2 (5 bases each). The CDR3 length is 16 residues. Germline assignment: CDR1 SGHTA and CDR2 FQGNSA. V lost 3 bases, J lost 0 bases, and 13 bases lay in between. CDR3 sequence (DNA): TGTGCCAGCAGCTTGGGGGTGACATCTAGCACAGATACGCAGTATTTT. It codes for CASSLGVTSSTDTQYF.

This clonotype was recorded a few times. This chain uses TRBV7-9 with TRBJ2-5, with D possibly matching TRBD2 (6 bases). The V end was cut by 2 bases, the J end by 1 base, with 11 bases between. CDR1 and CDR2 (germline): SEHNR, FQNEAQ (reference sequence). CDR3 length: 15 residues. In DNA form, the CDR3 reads TGTGCCAGCAGCTTATGGGAGGAGTTCCAAGAGACCCAGTACTTC. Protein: CASSLWEEFQETQYF.

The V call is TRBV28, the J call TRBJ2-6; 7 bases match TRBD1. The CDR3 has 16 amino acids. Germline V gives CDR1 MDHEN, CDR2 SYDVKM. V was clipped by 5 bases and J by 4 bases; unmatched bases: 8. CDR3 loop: CASSRSTGAGANVLTF. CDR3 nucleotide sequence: TGTGCCAGCAGTAGAAGTACAGGGGCCGGGGCCAACGTCCTGACTTTC.

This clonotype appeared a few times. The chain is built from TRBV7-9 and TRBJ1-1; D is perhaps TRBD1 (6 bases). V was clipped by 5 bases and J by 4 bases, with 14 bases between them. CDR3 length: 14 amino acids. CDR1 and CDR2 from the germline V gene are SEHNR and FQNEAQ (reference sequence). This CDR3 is CASSGNEGGTEAFF. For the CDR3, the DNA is TGTGCCAGCAGCGGGAACGAAGGGGGCACTGAAGCTTTCTTT.